One and the same sample provided the 26 T cell receptor beta chains below, sequenced in a study of T cell responses to AZD1222 COVID-19 vaccine (dated by TCRdb to the early 2020s). Read against the paper, the sample's time point label means: baseline before first vaccination. Library preparation used the immunoSEQ multiplex PCR assay. TCRdb's version of the immuneACCESS table is confined to in-frame rearrangements and falls short of the full clone set. An unresolved V gene accounts for under half of the shortfall where checked; the remainder is of unknown origin. This sample comprises about 110,000 clones, around 94% of them detected only once. The ten largest clones represent less than 2.5% of the sample. The sample consisted of peripheral blood, taken on day 0 of AZD1222 vaccination. All receptors derive from an adult in good health.

The rearrangement joins TRBV19 to TRBJ1-2, with D uncertain. Germline loops: CDR1 LNHDA, CDR2 SQIVND (reference sequence). Trimming stripped 0 bases from V and 4 bases from J, with 9 bases between. This CDR3 contains 14 residues. CDR3 sequence reads: CASSIDRQSYGYTF. The DNA of the CDR3 is TGTGCCAGTAGTATAGATCGCCAGTCCTATGGCTACACCTTC.

The chain combines TRBV10-3 with TRBJ1-2; TRBD1 matches at 9 bases. V was clipped by 5 bases and J by 1 base; unmatched bases: 5. The CDR3 extends over 15 amino acids. CDR1 and CDR2 (germline): ENHRY, SYGVKD. Written as DNA, the CDR3 is TGTGCCATCAGTCCCGGGACAGGGCATAACTATGGCTACACCTTC. It codes for CAISPGTGHNYGYTF.

The V call is TRBV24-1, the J call TRBJ2-2, with D possibly being TRBD2 (5 bases). The CDR3 is made up of 13 amino acids. Trimming shortened V by 6 bases and J by 6 bases, and 10 bases separated the two germline ends. Germline V gene data show CDR1 as KGHDR and CDR2 as SFDVKD. CDR3 in amino acids: CATSISAPGELFF. In DNA, the CDR3 is TGTGCCACCAGTATTAGCGCTCCCGGGGAGCTGTTTTTT.

The rearrangement links TRBV4-1 to TRBJ1-2, with D possibly matching TRBD1 (6 bases). With 1 base removed from V and 6 bases from J, the gap between germline ends came to 18 bases. The length of the CDR3 is 16 residues. Germline CDR1 is MGHRA and CDR2 is YSYEKL. In DNA, the CDR3 is TGCGCCAGCAGCCAAGCCCGGGGGGGCTTATGGAATGGCTACACCTTC. This translates into CASSQARGGLWNGYTF.

V is TRBV13 and J is TRBJ1-1; unclear D gene. Between the trimmed V and J ends, which lost 8 bases and 4 bases, there was a span of 14 bases. CDR1 and CDR2 (germline): PRHDT, FYEKMQ (reference sequence). This CDR3 comprises 13 residues. The CDR3 here is CASGWAGLTEAFF. CDR3 sequence (DNA): TGTGCCAGCGGTTGGGCAGGCCTCACTGAAGCTTTCTTT.

This sequence joins TRBV28 and TRBJ2-7; 9 nucleotides align to TRBD1. The germline gives CDR1 MDHEN, CDR2 SYDVKM. CDR3 size: 15 residues. The junction had 7 bases not matched to a gene; V was cut back by 2 bases and J by 5 bases. This CDR3 is CASSLAGTGLHEQYF. CDR3 nucleotide sequence: TGTGCCAGCAGTTTAGCCGGGACAGGGCTCCACGAGCAGTACTTC.

V is TRBV14 and J is TRBJ1-3, with D tentatively TRBD1 (6 bases). The CDR3 is 17 residues long. Trimming took off 3 bases at V and 1 base at J, with 16 bases between the two ends. In germline, CDR1 is SGHDN, CDR2 FVKESK. DNA for the CDR3: TGTGCCAGCAGCCACCCGGGACACCCGGAATCTGGAAACACCATATATTTT. Protein product: CASSHPGHPESGNTIYF.

The V gene is TRBV3-1 (or the pseudogene TRBV3-2), the J gene TRBJ2-4; 8 positions match TRBD2. The CDR3 extends over 19 amino acids. Germline V gives CDR1 LGHDT, CDR2 YNNKEL (reference sequence). V gave up 2 bases and J gave up 6 bases; unmatched junction bases: 18. The CDR3 nucleotides are TGTGCCAGCAGCCAATTTTCGGGGCAACGGGGGGGCCCGAGAAACATTCAGTACTTC. Translating gives CASSQFSGQRGGPRNIQYF.

V is TRBV9 and J is TRBJ1-1; D is undetermined. CDR1 and CDR2 (germline): SGDLS, YYNGEE. V dropped 4 bases and J dropped 1 base, with 14 bases sitting between them. The CDR3 is 15 residues long. DNA for the CDR3: TGTGCCAGCAGCCGGGATCGATTCCCGAACACTGAAGCTTTCTTT. Residues: CASSRDRFPNTEAFF.

This clone has just one count. This sequence joins TRBV19 and TRBJ1-1; no clear D. The germline V gene encodes CDR1 LNHDA and CDR2 SQIVND (reference sequence). There are 13 residues in the CDR3. Trimming took 6 bases from V and 8 from J, leaving 16 bases between them. The DNA of the CDR3 is TGTGCCAGTAGGGAGTATAGGAATTCAGAAGCTTTCTTT. Amino acid sequence: CASREYRNSEAFF.

The chain couples TRBV7-9 to TRBJ1-1; no clear D gene. In germline, CDR1 is SEHNR, CDR2 FQNEAQ (reference sequence). There are 12 residues in the CDR3. V lost 0 bases, J lost 8 bases, and 7 bases lay in between. The CDR3 sequence is CASSLAGDEAFF. As DNA, the CDR3 is TGTGCCAGCAGCTTAGCGGGCGACGAAGCTTTCTTT.

V gene TRBV7-3 combines with J gene TRBJ1-1; a possible D gene is TRBD1 (5 bases). The germline V and J ends were trimmed by 2 bases and 5 bases, with 12 bases remaining between them. Germline V gene lookup returns CDR1 SGHTA and CDR2 FQGTGA. CDR3 size: 14 residues. Here the CDR3 DNA reads TGTGCCAGCAGCTTATCCGGGGGAGGGACTGAAGCTTTCTTT. Encoded protein: CASSLSGGGTEAFF.

The chain joins TRBV5-4 to TRBJ2-1, with 7 bases fitting TRBD2. V lost 0 bases, J lost 2 bases, and 2 bases stayed unmatched. This CDR3 region has 15 residues. Per the germline V gene, CDR1 is SGHNT and CDR2 is YYREEE (reference sequence). In DNA form, the CDR3 reads TGTGCCAGCAGCTTGGACGGGGGGACCTACAATGAGCAGTTCTTC. Amino acid sequence: CASSLDGGTYNEQFF.

CDR3 in amino acids: CASSLWDRGQETQYF. The CDR3 DNA reads as TGTGCCAGCAGTCTATGGGACAGGGGGCAAGAGACCCAGTACTTC. The chain uses TRBV27 and TRBJ2-5, with TRBD1 identical over 11 bases. CDR3 size: 15 residues. CDR1 is MNHEY and CDR2 is SMNVEV in the germline V gene (reference sequence). V dropped 5 bases and J dropped 2; count of bases not matched to a gene: 4.

The V and J genes are TRBV14 and TRBJ2-2; D ambiguous. This CDR3 contains 16 residues. The V gene lost 0 bases and the J gene lost 5 bases, with 13 bases spanning the gap. Germline loops: CDR1 SGHDN, CDR2 FVKESK. CDR3 residues: CASSQEGIKLTGELFF. The CDR3 coding sequence is TGTGCCAGCAGCCAAGAGGGTATCAAACTTACCGGGGAGCTGTTTTTT.

The chain employs TRBV10-3 and TRBJ2-3, with TRBD2 matching over 13 bases. The germline CDR1 and CDR2 sequences are ENHRY and SYGVKD. This CDR3 contains 17 residues. The V segment lost 6 bases and the J segment 4 bases; nucleotides outside the gene matches: 10. CDR3 DNA sequence: TGTGCCATCAGCGGACTAGCGGGGGTCTCCCTCGCAGATACGCAGTATTTT. Translated: CAISGLAGVSLADTQYF.

V usage is TRBV6-1 and J usage is TRBJ1-1; D is undetermined. V lost 1 base and J 0 bases, leaving 3 bases between the germline ends. CDR1 is MNHNS and CDR2 is SASEGT in the germline V gene. The CDR3 contains 13 residues. In nucleotides, the CDR3 is TGTGCCAGCAGTGAAGTAATGAACACTGAAGCTTTCTTT. It translates to CASSEVMNTEAFF.

The chain has TRBV9 and TRBJ1-5; D may be TRBD1 (5 bases). The CDR3 totals 14 residues. Trimming cost V 3 bases and J 3 bases, with 10 bases left between them. Germline CDR1 reads SGDLS; CDR2 reads YYNGEE. The CDR3 bases are TGTGCCAGCAGCGACATGACAGACAATCAGCCCCAGCATTTT. The encoded protein is CASSDMTDNQPQHF. Full variable domain (missing parts from reference TRBV9 and TRBJ1-5): DSGVTQTPKHLITATGQRVTLRCSPRSGDLSVYWYQQSLDQGLQFLIQYYNGEERAKGNILERFSAQQFPDLHSELNLSSLELGDSALYFCASSDMTDNQPQHFGDGTRLSIL.

This clone came up once. The CDR3, as DNA: TGTGCCAGCTCAGTAAGGGGATACGAGCAGTACTTC. Translating it yields CASSVRGYEQYF. This chain links TRBV18 with TRBJ2-7, with a possible D match to TRBD1 (5 bases). Trimming cost V 5 bases and J 4 bases, with 9 bases left between them. Germline CDR1 KGHSH, CDR2 LQKENI. This CDR3 is built from 12 residues.

The chain employs TRBV19 and TRBJ1-3, with D unresolved. Germline V gene lookup returns CDR1 LNHDA and CDR2 SQIVND (reference sequence). V lost 4 bases, J lost 2 bases, and 9 bases lay in between. The CDR3 extends over 14 amino acids. CDR3 DNA: TGTGCCAGTAGTACTCTGGAAGCTGGAAACACCATATATTTT. This codes for CASSTLEAGNTIYF.

The rearrangement links TRBV5-6 to TRBJ1-5; unclear D gene. The CDR3 spans 13 residues. Trimming took 2 bases from V and 1 from J, leaving 4 bases between them. Germline V gene lookup returns CDR1 SGHDT and CDR2 YYEEEE. The CDR3 nucleotides read TGTGCCAGCAGCTTTGGAAGCAATCAGCCCCAGCATTTT. Protein product: CASSFGSNQPQHF.

V usage is TRBV6-5 and J usage is TRBJ2-1, with 9 bases that match TRBD2. The CDR3 spans 15 residues. The germline CDR1 and CDR2 sequences are MNHEY and SVGAGI. V shed 2 bases and J 8 bases; nucleotides not matched to a gene: 7. The CDR3 sequence is CASSYAGLATDEQFF. Written as DNA, the CDR3 is TGTGCCAGCAGTTACGCGGGACTAGCAACAGATGAGCAGTTCTTC.

V is TRBV5-1 and J is TRBJ1-1; tentatively, D is TRBD1 (5 bases). Germline V gene sequence: CDR1 SGHRS, CDR2 YFSETQ. The V gene lost 2 bases and the J gene lost 7 bases, with 15 bases spanning the gap. The CDR3 extends over 14 amino acids. The CDR3 loop reads CASSFQGGGGEAFF. In DNA form, the CDR3 reads TGCGCCAGCAGCTTCCAGGGCGGAGGCGGTGAAGCTTTCTTT.

The J gene is TRBJ1-2, the V gene TRBV7-9; no definite D call. CDR3 length equals 14 residues. Germline V gene lookup returns CDR1 SEHNR and CDR2 FQNEAQ (reference sequence). V was clipped by 5 bases and J by 4 bases, with 14 bases between them. The CDR3 is CASSRSGIVYGYTF. In DNA, the CDR3 is TGTGCCAGCAGCAGATCGGGGATCGTCTATGGCTACACCTTC.

The CDR3: CASSLTFQGEAFF. Written as DNA, the CDR3 is TGTGCCAGCAGCTTAACATTCCAGGGGGAAGCTTTCTTT. The chain recombines TRBV7-3 with TRBJ1-1; TRBD1 is a possible D gene (6 bases). CDR1 SGHTA and CDR2 FQGTGA come from the germline V gene. The CDR3 is 13 residues long. Trimming left V 0 bases short and J 8 bases short, with 10 bases between.

The chain combines TRBV28 with TRBJ2-5; possibly TRBD1 for D (5 bases). With 5 bases removed from V and 2 bases from J, the gap between germline ends came to 9 bases. Germline V CDR1 and CDR2: MDHEN, SYDVKM. This CDR3 spans 13 amino acids. As DNA, the CDR3 is TGTGCCAGCAGTACCACAGGTCAAGAGACCCAGTACTTC. It yields the protein CASSTTGQETQYF.